The sequence of this T cell receptor beta chain was determined in a study of T cell responses to AZD1222 COVID-19 vaccine (dated by TCRdb to about 2021). Regarding the complete study: AZD1222 recipients with second doses at about 4 weeks or about 12 weeks were pooled, because spike-specific TCR depth and breadth did not differ between schedules. TCR sequencing was performed for 230 to 250 trial participants, of whom some 200 were given two doses of AZD1222 and around 25 were given two doses of MenACWY control vaccine. Enrollment into the trials was organized by age into subgroups of 18-55, 56-69 and 70-plus years, and those subgroups contained approximately 150, 30 and 60 TCR-sequenced participants, respectively.

What the time point label conveys for this sample: baseline before first vaccination. The vaccinee samples were drawn from two UK trials, COV001 and COV002, one of which was a single-blind randomized controlled phase 2/3 trial testing AZD1222 (ChAdOx1 nCoV-19) in healthy adults. For TCRbeta chain sequencing, PBMC samples were collected from trial participants at day 0 and at day 28 after the second dose. The CDR3 regions of human TCRbeta chains were subjected to immunosequencing. The published analysis was carried out like this. TCRs in the repertoires were matched against a reference library of SARS-CoV-2-specific TCRs that had been generated with the MIRA antigen-specificity platform. Breadth was defined as the fraction of unique TCRs that were SARS-CoV-2-associated, and depth was defined as the fraction of total T cells that were SARS-CoV-2-associated. Using the MIRA data, each spike-specific TCR was assigned both to the spike region to which the TCR was reactive and to a CD4 or CD8 class. Log10-transformed breadth and depth values were compared by one-way ANOVA with Sidak's multiple comparisons tests. Sourced from immuneACCESS, this table was stored by TCRdb with only in-frame sequences that have V and J called. A share of the clones is absent; for the studies checked, an unresolved V gene accounts for under half, and the remainder has no known explanation. The V and J calls and clone size were taken over from that table, and D and trimming were inferred from the DNA. Across this sample there are around 110,000 clones, with about 90% seen only once. The ten largest account for around a tenth of the sample.

Including cysteine and phenylalanine, the CDR3 has 15 amino acids. The DNA shown is the 45-base CDR3, in frame from base 1. Trimmed from V: 0 bases; trimmed from J: 4 bases; junction bases lacking a gene match: 2. The germline V gene encodes CDR1 SGHNT and CDR2 YYREEE (reference sequence). Results the study describes overall, beyond this receptor: Because no day 14 peak-response samples were available, the repertoires could be characterized only after the peak T cell response. Reportedly, almost half of the unique spike-specific TCRs recognized epitopes lying outside the regions that are mutated in the B.1.351 and B.1.1.7 variants. Spike-specific TCR breadth and depth rose significantly after two AZD1222 doses compared with day 0 and with MenACWY recipients. Participants were mostly white British and included more females than males, and it was suggested by the authors that clonal diversity may have been underestimated. CD4 TCRs associated with the vaccine covered the entire spike protein, and the dominant responses were in regions 160-218 and 743-854. The 56-69-year group was small, and its depth increase did not reach significance, likely because of low power. Conclusions about previously exposed vaccinees are limited because only six or seven AZD1222 recipients were SARS-CoV-2 seropositive at baseline.

Worth noting for this clone: There is no known antigen for this receptor. Base quality data are lacking; no much larger clone is found one base away.

The input for sequencing was peripheral blood, taken on day 0 of AZD1222 vaccination. Here the chain combines TRBV5-4 and TRBJ2-1; TRBD1 matches 9 bases in the middle. This receptor was obtained from an adult in good health. The CDR3 loop reads CASSLAGTGYNEQFF. The nucleotide sequence is TGTGCCAGCAGCTTGGCAGGGACAGGGTACAATGAGCAGTTCTTC.